This TCR beta chain is drawn from a study of patients and donors after allogeneic stem cell transplantation. V lost 4 bases and J lost 5; bases outside the gene matches: 8. Germline loops: CDR1 SEHNR, CDR2 FQNEAQ (reference sequence). The CDR3 length is 17 residues. TCRdb passed the RT-PCR reads through MiXCR, listing each CDR3 protein once. The data hold about 57,000 distinct CDR3 sequences, with 10% to 15% observed a single time. What was sequenced was blood, either unsorted or a sorted T cell fraction (not recorded which). This TCR derives from a human donor who was either an allogeneic HSCT recipient or a stem cell or donor lymphocyte infusion donor (not recorded which). It is not recorded whose cells these are; they may come from a transplant donor. This sequence joins TRBV7-9 and TRBJ2-2; 12 positions agree with TRBD2. This CDR3 reads CASSSRLAGVDTGELFF. Written as DNA, the CDR3 is TGTGCCAGCAGCTCCCGACTAGCGGGAGTCGATACCGGGGAGCTGTTTTTT. The whole variable domain, remainder taken from reference TRBV7-9 and TRBJ2-2, is DTGVSQNPRHKITKRGQNVTFRCDPISEHNRLYWYRQTLGQGPEFLTYFQNEAQLEKSRLLSDRFSAERPKGSFSTLEIQRTEQGDSAMYLCASSSRLAGVDTGELFFGEGSRLTVL.